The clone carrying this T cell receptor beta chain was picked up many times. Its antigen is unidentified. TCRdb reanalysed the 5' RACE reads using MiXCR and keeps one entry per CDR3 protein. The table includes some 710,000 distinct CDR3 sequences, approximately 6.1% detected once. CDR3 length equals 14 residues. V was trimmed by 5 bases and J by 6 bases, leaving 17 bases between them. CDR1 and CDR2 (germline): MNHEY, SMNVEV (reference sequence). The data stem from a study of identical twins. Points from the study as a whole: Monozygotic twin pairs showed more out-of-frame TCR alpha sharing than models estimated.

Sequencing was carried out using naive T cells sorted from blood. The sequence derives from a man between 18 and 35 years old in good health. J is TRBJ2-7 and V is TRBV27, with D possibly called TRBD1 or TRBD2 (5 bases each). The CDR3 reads CASSAQPGRFEQYV. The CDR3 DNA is TGTGCCAGCAGTGCTCAACCGGGACGCTTCGAGCAGTACGTC.